These 20 T cell receptor beta chains share one sample of origin, sequenced in a study of blood T cell repertoires in COVID-19. Using immunoSEQ multiplex PCR, the repertoire was profiled, and TCRdb retains in-frame clones only, with some absent. The sample shows approximately 480,000 clones, nearly 90% of them seen only once. The sequenced sample consisted of peripheral blood. The source is a young man with COVID-19, enrolled during active disease.

The chain couples TRBV27 to TRBJ2-1, with 9 positions matching TRBD2. This CDR3 has 15 amino acids. V lost 3 bases, J lost 7 bases, and 7 bases stayed unmatched. CDR1 MNHEY and CDR2 SMNVEV come from the germline V gene (reference sequence). CDR3 region: CASSFSSGSRNEQFF. CDR3 in DNA: TGTGCCAGCAGTTTTAGTAGCGGGAGCAGGAATGAGCAGTTCTTC.

V usage is TRBV14 and J usage is TRBJ1-4; 7 bases agree with TRBD1. The CDR3 extends over 17 amino acids. Germline trimming cut 0 bases from V and 3 bases from J; bases unmatched to any gene: 7. In germline, CDR1 is SGHDN, CDR2 FVKESK. CDR3 bases: TGTGCCAGCAGCCAAGATTGGCAGGGACAGCCTAATGAAAAACTGTTTTTT. Residues: CASSQDWQGQPNEKLFF.

The chain carries TRBV7-2 and TRBJ1-3; D remains unclear. The CDR3 is made up of 14 amino acids. V lost 4 bases and J 0 bases, leaving 7 bases between the germline ends. The V gene's germline CDR1 is SGHTA and CDR2 FQGNSA. In nucleotides, the CDR3 is TGTGCCAGCAGCTCTAGCGTCTCTGGAAACACCATATATTTT. Translation: CASSSSVSGNTIYF. The full variable domain, rest sourced from reference TRBV7-2 and TRBJ1-3, is GAGVSQSPSNKVTEKGKDVELRCDPISGHTALYWYRQSLGQGLEFLIYFQGNSAPDKSGLPSDRFSAERTGGSVSTLTIQRTQQEDSAVYLCASSSSVSGNTIYFGEGSWLTVV.

The chain employs TRBV2 and TRBJ2-3, with TRBD2 as a possible D gene (6 bases). Germline V gene sequence: CDR1 SNHLY, CDR2 FYNNEI. The V end was cut by 6 bases, the J end by 2 bases, with 27 bases between. CDR3 size: 19 residues. The CDR3 sequence: CASRGGPSSTGLSTDTQYF. As DNA, the CDR3 is TGTGCCAGCAGGGGGGGACCCTCTAGCACAGGTCTATCCACAGATACGCAGTATTTT.

The rearrangement links TRBV19 to TRBJ2-7, with 8 bases that match TRBD1. V lost 1 base, J lost 6 bases, and 5 bases stayed unmatched. Germline V CDR1 and CDR2: LNHDA, SQIVND (reference sequence). The CDR3 extends over 14 amino acids. DNA of the CDR3: TGTGCCAGTAGTATAGTCAGGGGGCAGGGCGAGCAGTACTTC. Translation gives CASSIVRGQGEQYF.

The V and J genes are TRBV7-8 and TRBJ2-3; D may be TRBD2 (6 bases). From germline, CDR1 is SGHVS and CDR2 FQNEAQ. V shed 8 bases and J shed 1 base, with 13 bases lying between them. The CDR3 consists of 14 residues. The CDR3 DNA is TGTGCCAGCCAGCGGGTGGGGGGCACAGATACGCAGTATTTT. It is translated as CASQRVGGTDTQYF. Based on the CDR3 plus reference TRBV7-8 and TRBJ2-3, the full variable domain is GAGVSQSPRYKVAKRGQDVALRCDPISGHVSLFWYQQALGQGPEFLTYFQNEAQLDKSGLPSDRFFAERPEGSVSTLKIQRTQQEDSAVYLCASQRVGGTDTQYFGPGTRLTVL.

This clone was counted a few times. The chain links TRBV6-5 to TRBJ1-1; D perhaps matches TRBD1 (6 bases). V lost 6 bases, J lost 4 bases, and 15 bases lay in between. The germline V gene encodes CDR1 MNHEY and CDR2 SVGAGI. The CDR3 is 14 amino acids. CDR3: CASRPTGRFTEAFF. The CDR3 bases are TGTGCCAGCAGGCCGACAGGTCGGTTCACTGAAGCTTTCTTT.

As for this clone: Other DNA variants within this sample encode the same CDR3. This chain connects TRBV9 to TRBJ1-4; D might be TRBD1 (6 bases). Germline CDR1 is SGDLS and CDR2 is YYNGEE. CDR3 length: 13 amino acids. V lost 4 bases and J 8 bases, leaving 12 bases between the germline ends. The CDR3 region has the DNA TGTGCCAGCAGCCCGGACAGCGGAGAAAAACTGTTTTTT. Translating gives CASSPDSGEKLFF.

Here the CDR3 reads CASSDDSTYQPQHF. The CDR3 nucleotides read TGTGCCAGCAGTGACGACAGCACTTATCAGCCCCAGCATTTT. This chain connects TRBV2 to TRBJ1-5; TRBD1 is a possible D gene (5 bases). This CDR3 region has 14 residues. From germline, CDR1 is SNHLY and CDR2 FYNNEI. Trimming took 3 bases from V and 5 from J, leaving 11 bases between them.

The chain has TRBV7-2 and TRBJ2-1, with a tentative D call TRBD2 (5 bases). The CDR3 extends over 13 amino acids. In germline, CDR1 is SGHTA, CDR2 FQGNSA. V lost 2 bases and J lost 8, with 10 bases in between. The CDR3 region is CASSLSRGHEQFF. The CDR3, as DNA: TGTGCCAGCAGCTTAAGCAGAGGGCATGAGCAGTTCTTC.

The chain joins TRBV2 to TRBJ2-2, with 11 bases aligning to TRBD2. With V trimmed by 2 bases and J by 5 bases, 7 bases remained unmatched. This CDR3 has 17 amino acids. The V gene's germline CDR1 is SNHLY and CDR2 FYNNEI. For the CDR3, the DNA is TGTGCCAGCAGTGAAAGTGTAGCGGGAGGGCCAACCGGGGAGCTGTTTTTT. Residues: CASSESVAGGPTGELFF.

J is TRBJ1-3 and V is TRBV6-5, with D possibly being TRBD1 (5 bases). Trimming left V 2 bases short and J 4 bases short, with 9 bases between. CDR1 is MNHEY, CDR2 SVGAGI, per germline. CDR3 length: 14 amino acids. As DNA, the CDR3 is TGTGCCAGCAGTTACAGGGGCCGAGGAAACACCATATATTTT. Protein product: CASSYRGRGNTIYF.

The chain carries TRBV7-9 and TRBJ2-3; possibly TRBD2 for D (7 bases). The CDR3 has 15 residues. V shed 6 bases and J shed 3 bases, with 16 bases lying between them. The germline V gene encodes CDR1 SEHNR and CDR2 FQNEAQ (reference sequence). DNA for the CDR3: TGTGCCAGCAGAGAAGAGCGGGACATAACAGATACGCAGTATTTT. Residues: CASREERDITDTQYF.

As to this clone: A single base separates this from a much larger clone, so it may be a read error. The chain combines TRBV4-2 with TRBJ2-3, with D possibly matching TRBD2 (6 bases). The germline V gene encodes CDR1 LGHNA and CDR2 YNFKEQ. V lost 4 bases and J lost 1, with 6 bases in between. The CDR3 runs to 13 residues. The chain's CDR3 is CASSPGGTDTQYF. DNA for the CDR3: TGTGCCAGCAGCCCGGGGGGCACAGATACGCAGTATTTT.

The chain uses TRBV2 and TRBJ1-4; D unclear. Germline V CDR1 and CDR2: SNHLY, FYNNEI. CDR3 length: 15 residues. The V and J ends lost 6 bases and 3 bases respectively, with 14 bases between them. As DNA, the CDR3 is TGTGCCAGCAGCGAGGGAGTGGGATCTAATGAAAAACTGTTTTTT. This gives the protein CASSEGVGSNEKLFF.

The chain uses TRBV10-2 and TRBJ2-3, with D uncertain. V lost 0 bases and J 4 bases, leaving 8 bases between the germline ends. CDR3 length equals 14 residues. CDR1 and CDR2 from the germline V gene are WSHSY and SAAADI. CDR3 bases: TGCGCCAGCAGTGAGTCCCTATGGTCAGATACGCAGTATTTT. Encoded protein: CASSESLWSDTQYF.

The J gene is TRBJ2-5, the V gene TRBV3-1 (or the pseudogene TRBV3-2), with TRBD2 as a possible D gene (7 bases). V was pared by 1 base and J by 6 bases, with 12 bases between. Germline CDR1 is LGHDT and CDR2 is YNNKEL (reference sequence). The CDR3 runs 14 residues. CDR3 region: CASSQVRGGKTQYF. In DNA, the CDR3 is TGTGCCAGCAGCCAAGTAAGGGGGGGTAAGACCCAGTACTTC.

The V call is TRBV5-1, the J call TRBJ2-1, with D possibly being TRBD1 (5 bases). The CDR3 has 13 residues. Looked up from germline, CDR1 is SGHRS and CDR2 is YFSETQ. The V end lost 4 bases, the J end lost 8 bases, and 13 bases lay between the germline ends. The CDR3 spells CASSPIRGHEQFF. CDR3 bases: TGCGCCAGCAGCCCGATAAGGGGCCATGAGCAGTTCTTC. Variable domain in full (rest from reference TRBV5-1 and TRBJ2-1): KAGVTQTPRYLIKTRGQQVTLSCSPISGHRSVSWYQQTPGQGLQFLFEYFSETQRNKGNFPGRFSGRQFSNSRSEMNVSTLELGDSALYLCASSPIRGHEQFFGPGTRLTVL.

CDR3 protein: CASSQEGLANTGELFF. CDR3 in DNA: TGCGCCAGCAGCCAAGAGGGACTAGCGAACACCGGGGAGCTGTTTTTT. V usage is TRBV4-1 and J usage is TRBJ2-2; 8 positions agree with TRBD2. Germline CDR1 reads MGHRA; CDR2 reads YSYEKL. CDR3 length: 16 amino acids. V was pared by 0 bases and J by 0 bases, with 0 bases of the junction left unmatched.

The chain carries TRBV19 and TRBJ1-5; 8 bases agree with TRBD1. The CDR3 consists of 19 residues. V lost 10 bases and J lost 1; bases outside the gene matches: 21. Germline CDR1 and CDR2: LNHDA and SQIVND (reference sequence). The CDR3 bases are TGTGCCACTCCACCTCTCGGGACAGGACTACCCCTAAGCAATCAGCCCCAGCATTTT. It is translated as CATPPLGTGLPLSNQPQHF.